Shown below are 13 T cell receptor beta chains from a single sample sequenced in a study of blood T cell repertoires in COVID-19. The data were produced by immunoSEQ multiplex PCR, yet TCRdb's version contains in-frame clones alone and is incomplete. The table includes over 20,000 clones, 80% to 95% detected once. The sequencing sample was made of peripheral blood. The source of these receptors is a man aged 70-80 years with acute or convalescent COVID-19.

The chain carries TRBV11-3 and TRBJ1-6; the D is unclear. CDR3 length: 16 amino acids. With 7 bases removed from V and 8 bases from J, the gap between germline ends came to 21 bases. Germline V gene sequence: CDR1 SGHNT, CDR2 YENEEA. CDR3 sequence reads: CASTHTWRRKYSPLHF. CDR3 coding DNA: TGTGCCAGCACACACACATGGAGGAGAAAGTATTCACCCCTCCACTTT.

This clone was seen only once. The J gene is TRBJ1-6, the V gene TRBV18, with 10 bases matching TRBD1. Trimming removed 6 bases from V and 9 bases from J; junction bases left unmatched: 11. The CDR3 has 16 residues. Germline loops: CDR1 KGHSH, CDR2 LQKENI. The CDR3 bases are TGTGCCAGCTCCTACGGGGACAGGGGCCGGAGTTCACCCCTCCACTTT. It encodes CASSYGDRGRSSPLHF.

This rearrangement joins TRBV4-1 to TRBJ2-1; possible D gene TRBD2, 6 bases. Per the germline V gene, CDR1 is MGHRA and CDR2 is YSYEKL. V dropped 0 bases and J dropped 4 bases, with 13 bases sitting between them. The CDR3 is 16 residues long. The CDR3 region has the DNA TGCGCCAGCAGCCAAGATGGAGCGGGCAATTACAATGAGCAGTTCTTC. The encoded protein is CASSQDGAGNYNEQFF.

This chain connects TRBV14 to TRBJ2-3, with TRBD2 matching over 14 bases. Trimming at V came to 0 bases and at J to 4 bases, leaving 6 bases not matched to a gene. The length of the CDR3 is 18 residues. Germline V gene data show CDR1 as SGHDN and CDR2 as FVKESK. The CDR3 DNA reads TGTGCCAGCAGCCAAGATCGAAGACTAGCGGGAGGGTCAGATACGCAGTATTTT. It encodes CASSQDRRLAGGSDTQYF.

The sample holds one count of this clone. This sequence joins TRBV6-5 and TRBJ2-7, with a possible D match to TRBD1 (5 bases). The CDR3 loop spans 14 amino acids. Germline CDR1 reads MNHEY; CDR2 reads SVGAGI. Trimming pared 4 bases from V and 1 base from J, leaving 11 bases between. CDR3: CASSSGGASYEQYF. Written as DNA, the CDR3 is TGTGCCAGCAGTTCAGGTGGGGCATCCTACGAGCAGTACTTC.

Here the CDR3 reads CASSLGFAGVTGELFF. For the CDR3, the DNA is TGTGCCAGCAGCTTAGGGTTCGCGGGGGTCACCGGGGAGCTGTTTTTT. J is TRBJ2-2 and V is TRBV7-6, with TRBD2 identical over 7 bases. Germline CDR1 and CDR2: SGHVS and FNYEAQ. This CDR3 is built from 16 residues. V was clipped by 1 base and J by 4 bases; unmatched bases: 6. The full variable domain, completed using reference TRBV7-6 and TRBJ2-2, is GAGVSQSPRYKVTKRGQDVALRCDPISGHVSLYWYRQALGQGPEFLTYFNYEAQQDKSGLPNDRFSAERPEGSISTLTIQRTEQRDSAMYRCASSLGFAGVTGELFFGEGSRLTVL.

The rearrangement joins TRBV5-1 to TRBJ1-1; 9 bases match TRBD1. V was pared by 4 bases and J by 3 bases, with 7 bases of the junction left unmatched. The CDR3 is 15 amino acids. Germline CDR1 is SGHRS and CDR2 is YFSETQ. CDR3 DNA sequence: TGCGCCAGCAGCACAGAGACAGGGGGGTACACTGAAGCTTTCTTT. It is translated as CASSTETGGYTEAFF.

V and J are TRBV5-1 and TRBJ1-2; D is possibly TRBD1 (5 bases). The germline V and J ends were trimmed by 4 bases and 2 bases, with 9 bases remaining between them. Germline V gene data show CDR1 as SGHRS and CDR2 as YFSETQ. The CDR3 has 13 amino acids. The CDR3 here is CASSPTANYGYTF. The DNA for the CDR3 is TGCGCCAGCAGCCCGACAGCAAACTATGGCTACACCTTC.

This rearrangement joins TRBV19 to TRBJ1-2, with D unclear. Looked up from germline, CDR1 is LNHDA and CDR2 is SQIVND (reference sequence). The CDR3 extends over 14 amino acids. Trimming shortened V by 5 bases and J by 2 bases, and 12 bases separated the two germline ends. CDR3 in amino acids: CASSEPGSNYGYTF. For the CDR3, the DNA is TGTGCCAGTAGTGAGCCGGGATCAAACTATGGCTACACCTTC.

The chain uses TRBV2 and TRBJ2-2; TRBD2 might be the D (6 bases). This CDR3 has 14 residues. Germline lookup yields CDR1 SNHLY and CDR2 FYNNEI. Trimming took 5 bases from V and 4 from J, leaving 11 bases between them. CDR3 nucleotide sequence: TGTGCCAGCAGTCGACTAGGGGTCACCGGGGAGCTGTTTTTT. This codes for CASSRLGVTGELFF.

This chain links TRBV3-1 (or the pseudogene TRBV3-2) with TRBJ1-1; tentatively, D is TRBD1 (6 bases). The CDR3 runs to 16 residues. The germline V and J ends were trimmed by 1 base and 6 bases, with 18 bases remaining between them. The V gene's germline CDR1 is LGHDT and CDR2 YNNKEL (reference sequence). The CDR3 reads CASSQALLGRGAEAFF. CDR3 nucleotide sequence: TGTGCCAGCAGCCAAGCCTTACTTGGCAGGGGTGCTGAAGCTTTCTTT.

The chain recombines TRBV2 with TRBJ2-5; a possible D gene is TRBD1 (6 bases). The germline V gene encodes CDR1 SNHLY and CDR2 FYNNEI. This CDR3 comprises 14 residues. V was trimmed by 5 bases and J by 0 bases, leaving 10 bases between them. CDR3 DNA sequence: TGTGCCAGCAGTTCAGGGGTGGACCAAGAGACCCAGTACTTC. It is translated as CASSSGVDQETQYF. Looking up the rest from reference TRBV2 and TRBJ2-5 gives the full variable domain: EPEVTQTPSHQVTQMGQEVILRCVPISNHLYFYWYRQILGQKVEFLVSFYNNEISEKSEIFDDQFSVERPDGSNFTLKIRSTKLEDSAMYFCASSSGVDQETQYFGPGTRLLVL.

The rearrangement uses TRBV5-4 and TRBJ2-3; D might be TRBD2 (7 bases). V was clipped by 0 bases and J by 4 bases, with 9 bases between them. CDR1 and CDR2 (germline): SGHNT, YYREEE (reference sequence). This CDR3 has 14 residues. CDR3 DNA sequence: TGTGCCAGCAGCTTGGCCGGGGGGCCAGATACGCAGTATTTT. Its translation is CASSLAGGPDTQYF.